These T cell receptor beta chains were read from a single sample in a study of T-cell reconstitution after alpha-beta-depleted transplantation in children. Each CDR3 protein is one row after TCRdb ran MiXCR on the PCR reads. The sample holds about 610,000 distinct CDR3 sequences, under 12% seen once. This specimen was PBMCs from the stem cell graft donor, taken from the stem cell graft. The receptor source for this set is a human donor who donated a stem cell graft to a child with acute myeloid leukemia. Both conserved end residues are part of each CDR3. D genes are given only for firm matches. The size field is filled for only some rows; it gives once, few, many or a size class.

v_gene: TRBV7-2; abundance: NA; d_gene: TRBD2; j_gene: TRBJ2-1; CDR3aa: CASSPRASGRAGSSYNEQFF; CDR3nt: TGTGCCAGCAGCCCCCGGGCTAGCGGGAGGGCCGGGAGCTCCTACAATGAGCAGTTCTTC
v_gene: TRBV7-2; abundance: few; d_gene: NA; j_gene: TRBJ2-1; CDR3aa: CASSLDGGPYNEQFF; CDR3nt: TGTGCCAGCAGCTTAGATGGCGGTCCCTACAATGAGCAGTTCTTC
v_gene: TRBV20-1; abundance: NA; d_gene: NA; j_gene: TRBJ2-3; CDR3aa: CSALRTDTQYF; CDR3nt: TGCAGTGCTCTGAGGACAGATACGCAGTATTTT
v_gene: TRBV7-3; abundance: NA; d_gene: TRBD1; j_gene: TRBJ1-6; CDR3aa: CASSTGVGSPLHF; CDR3nt: TGTGCCAGCAGCACAGGGGTGGGCTCACCCCTCCACTTT
v_gene: TRBV4-2; abundance: few; d_gene: NA; j_gene: TRBJ2-1; CDR3aa: CASSQESSTSEQFF; CDR3nt: TGTGCCAGCAGCCAAGAGTCCTCGACTAGTGAGCAGTTCTTC
v_gene: TRBV27; abundance: many; d_gene: NA; j_gene: TRBJ2-6; CDR3aa: CASSFSLGANVLTF; CDR3nt: TGTGCCAGCAGTTTCTCGCTTGGGGCCAACGTCCTGACTTTC
v_gene: TRBV9; abundance: NA; d_gene: NA; j_gene: TRBJ2-1; CDR3aa: CASSVGVGDERFF; CDR3nt: TGTGCCAGCAGCGTAGGGGTGGGGGATGAGCGGTTCTTC
v_gene: TRBV6-2/TRBV6-3; abundance: few; d_gene: NA; j_gene: TRBJ2-2; CDR3aa: CASLWALSGELFF; CDR3nt: TGTGCCAGCCTTTGGGCCCTCTCCGGGGAGCTGTTTTTT
v_gene: TRBV7-6; abundance: few; d_gene: TRBD1; j_gene: TRBJ2-7; CDR3aa: CASSLGVPGQGAGEQYF; CDR3nt: TGTGCCAGCAGCTTAGGTGTCCCAGGACAGGGAGCCGGGGAGCAGTACTTC
v_gene: TRBV7-6; abundance: many; d_gene: TRBD2; j_gene: TRBJ2-7; CDR3aa: CASSLNSGRYEQYF; CDR3nt: TGTGCCAGCAGCTTAAATAGCGGGAGGTACGAGCAGTACTTC
v_gene: TRBV20-1; abundance: NA; d_gene: TRBD1; j_gene: TRBJ1-5; CDR3aa: CSAVRGQGSQPQHF; CDR3nt: TGCAGTGCAGTTAGGGGACAGGGAAGTCAGCCCCAGCATTTT
v_gene: TRBV30; abundance: many; d_gene: NA; j_gene: TRBJ2-2; CDR3aa: CAWSVLGHETGELFF; CDR3nt: TGTGCCTGGAGTGTACTTGGGCACGAGACCGGGGAGCTGTTTTTT
v_gene: TRBV12-3/TRBV12-4; abundance: few; d_gene: NA; j_gene: TRBJ1-4; CDR3aa: CASSQRAGPEKLFF; CDR3nt: TGTGCCAGCAGCCAAAGGGCAGGGCCTGAAAAACTGTTTTTT
v_gene: TRBV4-2; abundance: NA; d_gene: TRBD2; j_gene: TRBJ2-5; CDR3aa: CASSQQALAEETQYF; CDR3nt: TGTGCCAGCAGCCAACAGGCACTAGCGGAAGAGACCCAGTACTTC
v_gene: TRBV30; abundance: NA; d_gene: NA; j_gene: TRBJ2-7; CDR3aa: CAWSVPVAYEQYF; CDR3nt: TGTGCCTGGAGTGTACCGGTGGCTTACGAGCAGTACTTC
v_gene: TRBV7-2; abundance: many; d_gene: TRBD2; j_gene: TRBJ2-5; CDR3aa: CASSLVSGRQETQYF; CDR3nt: TGTGCCAGCAGCTTAGTTAGCGGGAGGCAAGAGACCCAGTACTTC
v_gene: TRBV7-8; abundance: NA; d_gene: NA; j_gene: TRBJ1-4; CDR3aa: CASSLEPTATNEKLFF; CDR3nt: TGTGCCAGCAGCTTAGAGCCGACAGCAACTAATGAAAAACTGTTTTTT
v_gene: TRBV29-1; abundance: many; d_gene: TRBD2; j_gene: TRBJ2-1; CDR3aa: CSVARGSSGNEQFF; CDR3nt: TGCAGCGTTGCCCGCGGGAGTAGTGGGAATGAGCAGTTCTTC
v_gene: TRBV30; abundance: few; d_gene: NA; j_gene: TRBJ1-1; CDR3aa: CAWSVRGAWAFF; CDR3nt: TGTGCCTGGAGTGTACGGGGGGCTTGGGCTTTCTTT
v_gene: TRBV7-8; abundance: few; d_gene: NA; j_gene: TRBJ2-7; CDR3aa: CASSLLSRSYEQYF; CDR3nt: TGTGCCAGCAGCTTACTAAGCAGATCCTACGAGCAGTACTTC
v_gene: TRBV30; abundance: NA; d_gene: NA; j_gene: TRBJ2-3; CDR3aa: CAWSVSSGGGDTQYF; CDR3nt: TGTGCCTGGAGTGTATCTTCCGGGGGCGGGGATACGCAGTATTTT
v_gene: TRBV19; abundance: NA; d_gene: NA; j_gene: TRBJ2-3; CDR3aa: CASSIRARTDTQYF; CDR3nt: TGTGCCAGTAGTATAAGGGCGCGCACAGATACGCAGTATTTT
v_gene: TRBV29-1; abundance: many; d_gene: NA; j_gene: TRBJ2-7; CDR3aa: CSVDLFSGSSYEQYF; CDR3nt: TGCAGCGTTGATCTGTTTAGCGGAAGCTCCTACGAGCAGTACTTC
v_gene: TRBV28; abundance: many; d_gene: NA; j_gene: TRBJ1-5; CDR3aa: CASRRGYSNQPQHF; CDR3nt: TGTGCCAGCAGGCGGGGGTATAGCAATCAGCCCCAGCATTTT
v_gene: TRBV29-1; abundance: NA; d_gene: TRBD2; j_gene: TRBJ2-3; CDR3aa: CSVAQGLAGSGDTQYF; CDR3nt: TGCAGCGTTGCACAAGGACTAGCGGGGAGTGGAGATACGCAGTATTTT
v_gene: TRBV27; abundance: NA; d_gene: NA; j_gene: TRBJ2-7; CDR3aa: CASSLKGHSYEQYF; CDR3nt: TGTGCCAGCAGTTTAAAAGGGCACTCCTACGAGCAGTACTTC
v_gene: TRBV5-5; abundance: NA; d_gene: TRBD2; j_gene: TRBJ2-1; CDR3aa: CASSLDLGSGRAEQFF; CDR3nt: TGTGCCAGCAGCTTGGATTTGGGTAGCGGGAGGGCCGAGCAGTTCTTC
v_gene: TRBV6-5; abundance: NA; d_gene: TRBD1; j_gene: TRBJ1-1; CDR3aa: CASSYPGTGFPEAFF; CDR3nt: TGTGCCAGCAGTTACCCCGGGACAGGGTTTCCTGAAGCTTTCTTT
v_gene: TRBV6-2/TRBV6-3; abundance: many; d_gene: NA; j_gene: TRBJ1-5; CDR3aa: CASKAGGNQPQHF; CDR3nt: TGTGCCAGCAAGGCAGGGGGCAATCAGCCCCAGCATTTT
v_gene: TRBV29-1; abundance: many; d_gene: NA; j_gene: TRBJ2-3; CDR3aa: CSVESDYSTDTQYF; CDR3nt: TGCAGCGTTGAATCCGACTACAGCACAGATACGCAGTATTTT
v_gene: TRBV6-2/TRBV6-3; abundance: NA; d_gene: NA; j_gene: TRBJ2-7; CDR3aa: CASSYSVYEQYF; CDR3nt: TGTGCCAGCAGTTACTCCGTCTACGAGCAGTACTTC
v_gene: TRBV6-2/TRBV6-3; abundance: NA; d_gene: NA; j_gene: TRBJ2-1; CDR3aa: CASRPGRLTPSSYNEQFF; CDR3nt: TGTGCCAGCAGACCGGGACGGTTAACACCCAGCTCCTACAATGAGCAGTTCTTC
v_gene: TRBV20-1; abundance: few; d_gene: NA; j_gene: TRBJ2-3; CDR3aa: CSARGLSSTDTQYF; CDR3nt: TGCAGTGCCAGAGGACTATCCAGCACAGATACGCAGTATTTT
v_gene: TRBV12-3/TRBV12-4; abundance: NA; d_gene: NA; j_gene: TRBJ2-1; CDR3aa: CASSFGTSSVWEQFF; CDR3nt: TGTGCCAGCAGTTTTGGCACTAGTTCCGTGTGGGAGCAGTTCTTC
v_gene: TRBV28; abundance: few; d_gene: NA; j_gene: TRBJ2-5; CDR3aa: CASSPSVRETQYF; CDR3nt: TGTGCCAGCAGTCCATCAGTGAGGGAGACCCAGTACTTC
v_gene: TRBV29-1; abundance: many; d_gene: NA; j_gene: TRBJ1-6; CDR3aa: CSVGGATGSPLHF; CDR3nt: TGCAGCGTGGGGGGAGCGACGGGGTCACCCCTCCACTTT
v_gene: TRBV29-1; abundance: many; d_gene: NA; j_gene: TRBJ2-3; CDR3aa: CSVEGGRGVDTQYF; CDR3nt: TGCAGCGTTGAGGGAGGCCGTGGAGTCGATACGCAGTATTTT
v_gene: TRBV12-3/TRBV12-4; abundance: many; d_gene: NA; j_gene: TRBJ1-3; CDR3aa: CASSLKGNTIYF; CDR3nt: TGTGCCAGCAGTTTAAAGGGGAACACCATATATTTT
v_gene: TRBV5-1; abundance: NA; d_gene: NA; j_gene: TRBJ2-2; CDR3aa: CASSLAMSLGGELFF; CDR3nt: TGCGCCAGCAGCTTGGCCATGTCTCTGGGCGGGGAGCTGTTTTTT
v_gene: TRBV4-3; abundance: NA; d_gene: TRBD1; j_gene: TRBJ2-7; CDR3aa: CASSQDGHRGFDEQYF; CDR3nt: TGCGCCAGCAGCCAAGACGGACACAGGGGCTTCGACGAGCAGTACTTC
v_gene: TRBV15; abundance: few; d_gene: NA; j_gene: TRBJ2-1; CDR3aa: CATRTPLGREQFF; CDR3nt: TGTGCCACCAGAACACCCCTCGGCCGTGAGCAGTTCTTC
v_gene: TRBV14; abundance: few; d_gene: TRBD2; j_gene: TRBJ2-7; CDR3aa: CASSQYSGLLYEQYF; CDR3nt: TGTGCCAGCAGCCAGTATAGCGGGCTTCTCTACGAGCAGTACTTC
v_gene: TRBV14; abundance: NA; d_gene: NA; j_gene: TRBJ2-7; CDR3aa: CASSQEASSQYEQYF; CDR3nt: TGTGCCAGCAGCCAAGAAGCCTCCTCTCAGTACGAGCAGTACTTC
v_gene: TRBV28; abundance: many; d_gene: TRBD2; j_gene: TRBJ2-1; CDR3aa: CAIGEGYNEQFF; CDR3nt: TGTGCCATCGGGGAGGGTTACAATGAGCAGTTCTTC
v_gene: TRBV4-2; abundance: NA; d_gene: NA; j_gene: TRBJ2-3; CDR3aa: CASSQGTGRTDTQYF; CDR3nt: TGTGCCAGCAGCCAAGGGACTGGACGCACAGATACGCAGTATTTT
v_gene: TRBV4-3; abundance: NA; d_gene: TRBD2; j_gene: TRBJ2-5; CDR3aa: CASSQEVAGGLETQYF; CDR3nt: TGCGCCAGCAGCCAAGAGGTAGCGGGAGGGTTGGAGACCCAGTACTTC
v_gene: TRBV20-1; abundance: many; d_gene: NA; j_gene: TRBJ2-1; CDR3aa: CSARDADMGQFF; CDR3nt: TGCAGTGCTAGAGACGCCGACATGGGGCAGTTCTTC
v_gene: TRBV12-3/TRBV12-4; abundance: many; d_gene: NA; j_gene: TRBJ2-4; CDR3aa: CASSLNQNIQYF; CDR3nt: TGTGCCAGCAGTTTAAACCAAAACATTCAGTACTTC
v_gene: TRBV20-1; abundance: NA; d_gene: TRBD2; j_gene: TRBJ2-5; CDR3aa: CSAFISGSQETQYF; CDR3nt: TGCAGTGCCTTCATTAGCGGGAGTCAGGAGACCCAGTACTTC
v_gene: TRBV28; abundance: many; d_gene: NA; j_gene: TRBJ1-3; CDR3aa: CASSLVGSGNTIYF; CDR3nt: TGTGCCAGCAGTTTAGTGGGGAGCGGAAACACCATATATTTT
v_gene: TRBV6-1; abundance: NA; d_gene: NA; j_gene: TRBJ1-1; CDR3aa: CASSEMGARAEAFF; CDR3nt: TGTGCCAGCAGTGAAATGGGGGCGCGGGCTGAAGCTTTCTTT
v_gene: TRBV7-8; abundance: many; d_gene: NA; j_gene: TRBJ2-1; CDR3aa: CASTHGGGQNEQFF; CDR3nt: TGTGCCAGCACCCACGGGGGAGGACAGAATGAGCAGTTCTTC
v_gene: TRBV5-1; abundance: few; d_gene: TRBD2; j_gene: TRBJ2-1; CDR3aa: CASSFEGGSYNEQFF; CDR3nt: TGCGCCAGCAGCTTCGAGGGAGGGTCCTACAATGAGCAGTTCTTC
v_gene: TRBV29-1; abundance: NA; d_gene: NA; j_gene: TRBJ2-2; CDR3aa: CSVAGLSTGELFF; CDR3nt: TGCAGCGTGGCGGGACTTAGCACCGGGGAGCTGTTTTTT